A selection of T cell receptor beta chains follows, all from one sample in a study of blood T cell repertoires in COVID-19. Sequenced by immunoSEQ multiplex PCR; TCRdb stores in-frame clones only, minus some. The sample holds some 150,000 clones; approximately 80% are singletons and the top ten take 6.2%. Sequencing was performed on PBMCs or T cells enriched from blood (not recorded which). The receptor source for this set is a woman between 40 and 50 years old who had recovered from COVID-19. The CDR3 runs from the conserved cysteine through the conserved F or W. A D gene is named only where the DNA matches it firmly. Not all rows give a size; the values are once, few, many and, for expanded clones, a class.

J,D,size,V,DNA,CDR3
TRBJ1-2,TRBD1,-,TRBV5-1,TGCGCCAGCAGCTTGGCCGGGACAGCTAACTATGGCTACACCTTC,CASSLAGTANYGYTF
TRBJ2-2,TRBD1,-,TRBV12-5,TGTGCTAGTGGTTTGCCTCCTTTGACAGGGGCAGGCGGGGAGCTGTTTTTT,CASGLPPLTGAGGELFF
TRBJ2-5,TRBD2,-,TRBV7-9,TGTGCCAGCAGCGCGCGACTAGCGGGGGACCAAGAGACCCAGTACTTC,CASSARLAGDQETQYF
TRBJ2-5,TRBD1,-,TRBV9,TGTGCCAGCAGCGGTACAGGGGGCGGTGTGGTGGAGACCCAGTACTTC,CASSGTGGGVVETQYF
TRBJ2-7,TRBD1,-,TRBV27,TGTGCCAGCAGGCCCGGACAGGGCATGTCCTACGAGCAGTACTTC,CASRPGQGMSYEQYF
TRBJ2-7,TRBD2,-,TRBV4-2,TGTGCCAGCAGCCAAGAAGCTAGCGGCCACTACGAGCAGTACTTC,CASSQEASGHYEQYF
TRBJ2-2,TRBD1,-,TRBV6-5,TGTGCCAGCAGTTACCCGGGACAGGGGGACGGGGAGCTGTTTTTT,CASSYPGQGDGELFF
TRBJ2-1,TRBD2,-,TRBV29-1,TGCAGCGTGGGCAGAGCGGGGGTTGGCAATGAGCAGTTCTTC,CSVGRAGVGNEQFF
TRBJ1-6,TRBD1,-,TRBV5-1,TGCGCCAGCAGCTTAATCCCTCCGGGACAGGGGAATTCACCCCTCCACTTT,CASSLIPPGQGNSPLHF
TRBJ1-2,TRBD1,-,TRBV6-5,TGTGCCAGCAGTTACGTGGCAGGGGGTGGCTACACCTTC,CASSYVAGGGYTF
TRBJ2-1,TRBD2,once,TRBV2,TGTGCCAGCAGTGAAGACGTTCTAGCGGGATTGAATGAGCAGTTCTTC,CASSEDVLAGLNEQFF
TRBJ2-2,-,-,TRBV13,TGTGCCAGCAGCTTAGGGCGTGCGAACACCGGGGAGCTGTTTTTT,CASSLGRANTGELFF
TRBJ2-7,-,-,TRBV5-4,TGTGCCAGCAGCTTGGACCAGGCCAGCTCCTACGAGCAGTACTTC,CASSLDQASSYEQYF
TRBJ1-1,TRBD1,-,TRBV19,TGTGCCAGTAGTTCTATGGGCCAGGGGGCAGGAACTGAAGCTTTCTTT,CASSSMGQGAGTEAFF
TRBJ1-3,-,-,TRBV10-1,TGCGCCAGCCGGACCGGACTCCTTTGGGGGGATTTT,CASRTGLLWGDF
TRBJ2-1,-,once,TRBV4-1,TGCGCCAGCACCCAGTTGGGGACTTTCAGTGAGCAGTTCTTC,CASTQLGTFSEQFF
TRBJ2-1,TRBD2,-,TRBV7-9,TGTGCCAGCAGCCCTAGCGGGAGGGCCAATGAGCAGTTCTTC,CASSPSGRANEQFF
TRBJ2-1,-,-,TRBV19,TGTGCCAGTAGTATAGATCCCGCGAGTTTCAATGAGCAGTTCTTC,CASSIDPASFNEQFF
TRBJ1-2,-,-,TRBV29-1,TGCAGCGTTGGCCCGGGTGGGGGGATCGGGCTCTATGGCTACACCTTC,CSVGPGGGIGLYGYTF
TRBJ2-3,TRBD2,-,TRBV2,TGTGCCAGCAGCGAGAGGGCGGGGGGGAGGACAGATACGCAGTATTTT,CASSERAGGRTDTQYF
TRBJ2-5,TRBD1,-,TRBV6-1,TGTGCCAGCAGTGACACCCCCGTGGGACAGGGGCAAGAGACCCAGTACTTC,CASSDTPVGQGQETQYF
TRBJ2-2,TRBD2,-,TRBV7-2,TGTGCCAGCAGCTTAGTTTTAGCGGGGGGGCCGGGCACCGGGGAGCTGTTTTTT,CASSLVLAGGPGTGELFF
TRBJ2-7,TRBD1,-,TRBV5-5,TGTGCCAGCAGCTTAGAACCCGGGACAGGACTCTTC,CASSLEPGTGLF
TRBJ1-6,-,-,TRBV19,TGTGCCAGTAGGACTAGGAATTCACCCCTCCACTTT,CASRTRNSPLHF
TRBJ1-1,-,-,TRBV6-5,TGTGCCAGCAGTTACGGGGCGGGAAACACTGAAGCTTTCTTT,CASSYGAGNTEAFF
TRBJ2-1,-,-,TRBV4-1,TGCGCCAGCAGCTCATTGGCAAATGAGCAGTTCTTC,CASSSLANEQFF
TRBJ1-1,-,many,TRBV6-1,TGTGCCAGCAGTGAAGGCATACCGGGACAAACTGAAGCTTTCTTT,CASSEGIPGQTEAFF
TRBJ1-3,-,-,TRBV19,TGTGCCAGTAGTATAGGAGGAGACTCTGGAAACACCATATATTTT,CASSIGGDSGNTIYF
TRBJ2-1,TRBD2,-,TRBV19,TGTGCCAGTAGTATAGCATTGGAGCGGGAGGTATACAATGAGCAGTTCTTC,CASSIALEREVYNEQFF
TRBJ1-4,-,-,TRBV7-9,TGTGCCAGCACCACGGAAGCGGGGACTCTATCACAAACTAATGAAAAACTGTTTTTT,CASTTEAGTLSQTNEKLFF
TRBJ2-7,TRBD2,-,TRBV5-1,TGCGCCAGCAGCTTAGGAGCGGGAGGGATGAACGAGCAGTACTTC,CASSLGAGGMNEQYF
TRBJ1-2,-,-,TRBV19,TGTGCCAGTAGTATGGGGGCGGGGGTCAAAGGAAACTATGGCTACACCTTC,CASSMGAGVKGNYGYTF
TRBJ2-1,TRBD1,-,TRBV10-3,TGTGCCATCAGTTCACCACAGGGGGTGGTCGTCAATGAGCAGTTCTTC,CAISSPQGVVVNEQFF
TRBJ1-1,-,-,TRBV11-2,TGTGCCAGCAGCTTAGCGCCGGACACGATAAACACTGAAGCTTTCTTT,CASSLAPDTINTEAFF
TRBJ1-1,-,-,TRBV27,TGTGCCAGCAGTTTATTTTGGGGGGATGAGGCTTTCTTT,CASSLFWGDEAFF
TRBJ1-3,-,-,TRBV30,TGTGCCTGGAGTGTGGACAGATCCACGGGGAACTCTGGAAACACCATATATTTT,CAWSVDRSTGNSGNTIYF
TRBJ2-2,-,-,TRBV6-5,TGTGCCAGCAGACGGCAACAGACCGGGGAGCTGTTTTTT,CASRRQQTGELFF
TRBJ2-7,TRBD2,-,TRBV5-6,TGTGCCAGCAGATCCCTAGCCGGGGGGGACCTTAGAGGCGAGCAGTACTTC,CASRSLAGGDLRGEQYF
TRBJ1-5,-,-,TRBV19,TGTGCCAGTAGTATAGACCTCCTCGGCAATCAGCCCCAGCATTTT,CASSIDLLGNQPQHF
TRBJ2-1,TRBD2,-,TRBV2,TGTGCCAGCAGAATGGCGACTAGCGGATCCTACAATGAGCAGTTCTTC,CASRMATSGSYNEQFF
TRBJ1-2,TRBD1,few,TRBV3-1/TRBV3-2,TGTGCCAGCAGCTCCCGTCAAGGGGGCAAGGGTGGCTACACCTTC,CASSSRQGGKGGYTF
TRBJ2-7,-,-,TRBV12-3/TRBV12-4,TGTGCCAGCGGACACCCCTCCTACGAGCAGTACTTC,CASGHPSYEQYF
TRBJ2-2,-,-,TRBV10-3,TGTGCCATACTCCCTGGGGGACACCTTGCCGGGGAGCTGTTTTTT,CAILPGGHLAGELFF
TRBJ2-7,TRBD1,once,TRBV5-4,TGTGCCAGCAGCTCCCTCGACAGGGTGACCTACGAGCAGTACTTC,CASSSLDRVTYEQYF
TRBJ1-4,TRBD1,-,TRBV9,TGTGCCAGCAGCCCGGGGACAGGGACTAATGAAAAACTGTTTTTT,CASSPGTGTNEKLFF
TRBJ2-7,-,-,TRBV5-1,TGCGCCAGCAGCTTGGAGGCAGGGACCTACGAGCAGTACTTC,CASSLEAGTYEQYF
TRBJ2-2,-,-,TRBV30,TGTGCCGGCCGGGTGCGGAACACCGGGGAGCTGTTTTTT,CAGRVRNTGELFF
TRBJ1-2,TRBD1,-,TRBV19,TGTGCCAGTAGTCGGACAGGTATATCTAACTATGGCTACACCTTC,CASSRTGISNYGYTF
TRBJ1-1,-,-,TRBV13,TGTGCCAGCAGCCACCAGACAGAGAACACTGAAGCTTTCTTT,CASSHQTENTEAFF
TRBJ1-2,-,-,TRBV5-1,TGCGCCAGCAGCCCTGCTACAGACGTTACTTTTAACTATGGCTACACCTTC,CASSPATDVTFNYGYTF
TRBJ1-1,-,-,TRBV7-8,TGTGCCAGCAGCTTAGGCTCGCGGTCTGAAGCTTTCTTT,CASSLGSRSEAFF
TRBJ2-1,-,-,TRBV24-1,TGTGCCACCAGTGATCCGGGGGTCAATGAGCAGTTCTTC,CATSDPGVNEQFF
TRBJ1-2,-,-,TRBV10-3,TGTGCCACCCGACCACAGGAGAGCTATGGCTACACCTTC,CATRPQESYGYTF
TRBJ1-3,TRBD1,-,TRBV2,TGTGCCAGCAGTGATTTGAGACAGGGGCCTTCTGGAAACACCATATATTTT,CASSDLRQGPSGNTIYF